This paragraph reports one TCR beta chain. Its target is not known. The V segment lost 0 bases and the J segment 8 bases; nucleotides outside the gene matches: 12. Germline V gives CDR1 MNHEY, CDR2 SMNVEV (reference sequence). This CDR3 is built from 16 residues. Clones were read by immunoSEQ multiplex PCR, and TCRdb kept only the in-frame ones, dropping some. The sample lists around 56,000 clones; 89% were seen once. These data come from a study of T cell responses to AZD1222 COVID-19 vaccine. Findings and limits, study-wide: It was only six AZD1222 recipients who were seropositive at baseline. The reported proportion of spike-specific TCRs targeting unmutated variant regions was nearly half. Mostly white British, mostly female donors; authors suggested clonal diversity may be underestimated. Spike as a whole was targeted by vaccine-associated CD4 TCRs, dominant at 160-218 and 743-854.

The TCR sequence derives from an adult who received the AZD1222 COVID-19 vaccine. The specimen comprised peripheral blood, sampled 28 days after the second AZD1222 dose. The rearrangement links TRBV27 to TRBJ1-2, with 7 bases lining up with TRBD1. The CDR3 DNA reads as TGTGCCAGCAGTTTATCCAATGACAGGGAACTTTGGGGCTACACCTTC. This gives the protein CASSLSNDRELWGYTF.